The 3 T cell receptor beta chains below were found in one sample sequenced in a study of T cell repertoires in cytomegalovirus infection. Using its own MiXCR run on the reads, TCRdb lists one record per CDR3 protein. Of 310,000 or so distinct CDR3 sequences detected, around 10% appear once; the ten largest clones hold approximately 2.3%. Source material: PBMCs. These receptor sequences come from a human donor in good health (CMV status not recorded). Some clones in this sample may be carry-over from other donors' samples.

This clonotype was recorded at least ten times. This chain joins TRBV7-8 and TRBJ1-5; no firm D call. The CDR3 contains 12 residues. Trimming took 6 bases from V and 5 from J, leaving 8 bases between them. The germline V gene has CDR1 SGHVS and CDR2 FQNEAQ. This chain's CDR3 is CASRGMDQPQHF. CDR3 bases: TGTGCCAGCAGGGGAATGGATCAGCCCCAGCATTTT. The full variable domain, its missing parts supplied by reference TRBV7-8 and TRBJ1-5, is GAGVSQSPRYKVAKRGQDVALRCDPISGHVSLFWYQQALGQGPEFLTYFQNEAQLDKSGLPSDRFFAERPEGSVSTLKIQRTQQEDSAVYLCASRGMDQPQHFGDGTRLSIL.

This clonotype was counted at least ten times. The V and J genes are TRBV6-2 or TRBV6-3 and TRBJ2-7; 9 positions agree with TRBD1. Germline V lookup: CDR1 MNHEY, CDR2 SVGEGT. This CDR3 spans 14 amino acids. J gave up 0 bases and V 8 bases, and 5 bases lay outside the gene matches. As DNA, the CDR3 is TGTGCCAGCGGCCGGGACAGGGTCTCCTACGAGCAGTACGTC. Translated: CASGRDRVSYEQYV.

In this sample, this clonotype turned up many times. CDR3 sequence (DNA): TGCAGTGCTAGAGACCCGGGACAGGGTTTCTCTGGCTACACCTTC. As protein: CSARDPGQGFSGYTF. The chain recombines TRBV20-1 with TRBJ1-2; TRBD1 matches at 9 bases. Per the germline V gene, CDR1 is DFQATT and CDR2 is SNEGSKA (reference sequence). Unmatched junction bases numbered 9, after V lost 0 bases and J lost 7 bases. The CDR3 sequence is 15 residues long.